This paragraph covers one T cell receptor beta chain sequence. Its antigen is not identified. This sample is part of a study of T cell responses to AZD1222 COVID-19 vaccine. General observations from the study: In the spike-specific TCR repertoire, nearly half reportedly target unmutated variant regions. Most donors were white British, females outnumbered males, and clonal diversity was possibly underestimated.

Germline V gene lookup returns CDR1 SNHLY and CDR2 FYNNEI. V was clipped by 11 bases and J by 6 bases; unmatched bases: 9. CDR3 length: 13 amino acids. Some clones are missing from TCRdb's copy, which holds only in-frame ones; the method was immunoSEQ multiplex PCR. The sample shows 200,000 to 300,000 clones, approximately 93% of them seen only once. This specimen consisted of peripheral blood, obtained on day 0 of AZD1222 vaccination. The chain links TRBV2 to TRBJ2-1; 8 bases fit TRBD1. The source is an adult in good health. CDR3 region: CAGLPGTGNEQFF. For the CDR3, the DNA is TGTGCCGGACTTCCCGGGACAGGCAATGAGCAGTTCTTC.